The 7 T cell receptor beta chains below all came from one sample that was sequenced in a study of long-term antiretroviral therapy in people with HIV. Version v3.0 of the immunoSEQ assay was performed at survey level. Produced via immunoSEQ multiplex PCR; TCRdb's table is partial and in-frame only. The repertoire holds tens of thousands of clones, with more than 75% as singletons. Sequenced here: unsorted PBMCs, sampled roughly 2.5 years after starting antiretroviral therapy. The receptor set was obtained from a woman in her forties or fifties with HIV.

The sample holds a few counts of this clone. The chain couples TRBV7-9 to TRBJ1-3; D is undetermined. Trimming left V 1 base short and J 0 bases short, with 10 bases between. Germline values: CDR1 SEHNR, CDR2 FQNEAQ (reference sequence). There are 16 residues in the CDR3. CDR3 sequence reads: CASSLEAVRSGNTIYF. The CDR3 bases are TGTGCCAGCAGCTTAGAGGCGGTTCGCTCTGGAAACACCATATATTTT.

The CDR3 coding sequence is TGTGCCAGCCATCCCGCAGGGTATAATACTGAAGCTTTCTTT. It translates to CASHPAGYNTEAFF. The chain recombines TRBV2 with TRBJ1-1; a weak D match, TRBD1 (5 bases). Germline CDR1 reads SNHLY; CDR2 reads FYNNEI. Trimming shortened V by 8 bases and J by 5 bases, and 18 bases separated the two germline ends. This CDR3 spans 14 amino acids.

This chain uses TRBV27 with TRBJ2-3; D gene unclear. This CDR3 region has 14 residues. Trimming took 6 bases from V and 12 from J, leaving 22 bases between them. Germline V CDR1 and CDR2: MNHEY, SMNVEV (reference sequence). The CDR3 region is CASRGWIGVSSQYF. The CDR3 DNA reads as TGTGCCAGCAGGGGATGGATCGGAGTTTCCTCCCAGTATTTT.

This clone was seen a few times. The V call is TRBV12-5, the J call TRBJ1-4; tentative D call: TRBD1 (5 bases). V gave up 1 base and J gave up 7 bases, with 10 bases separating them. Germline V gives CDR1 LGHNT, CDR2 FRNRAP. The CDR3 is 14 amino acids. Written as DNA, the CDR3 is TGTGCTAGTGGTTTGGCCGGTGGGGGTGAAAAACTGTTTTTT. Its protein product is CASGLAGGGEKLFF.

CDR3 in amino acids: CASSPTSPYEQYF. The CDR3 DNA sequence: TGTGCCAGCAGCCCGACTAGTCCCTACGAGCAGTACTTC. The chain recombines TRBV7-2 with TRBJ2-7; a possible D gene is TRBD2 (6 bases). Germline CDR1 is SGHTA and CDR2 is FQGNSA. This CDR3 contains 13 residues. Trimming stripped 5 bases from V and 2 bases from J, with 10 bases between.

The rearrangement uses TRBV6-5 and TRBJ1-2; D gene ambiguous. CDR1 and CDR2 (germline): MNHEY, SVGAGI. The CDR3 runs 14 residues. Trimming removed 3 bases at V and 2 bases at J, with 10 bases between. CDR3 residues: CASSYSSANYGYTF. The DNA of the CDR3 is TGTGCCAGCAGTTATTCTTCGGCAAACTATGGCTACACCTTC.

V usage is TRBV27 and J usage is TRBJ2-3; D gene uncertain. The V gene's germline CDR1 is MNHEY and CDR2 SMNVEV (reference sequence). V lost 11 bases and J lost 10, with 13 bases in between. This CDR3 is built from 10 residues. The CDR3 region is CASRPPPQYF. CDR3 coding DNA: TGTGCCTCCCGCCCGCCCCCGCAGTATTTT.